This T cell receptor (beta chain) came from a study of OX40 agonist ivuxolimab in advanced cancers. TCRdb's copy holds only in-frame clones and misses some; the assay was immunoSEQ multiplex PCR. The sample yields tens of thousands of clones, around nine tenths seen once. This clone was seen a single time. Germline V CDR1 and CDR2: SGHNT, YYREEE (reference sequence). V lost 5 bases and J 1 base, leaving 14 bases between the germline ends. The CDR3 totals 15 residues. The receptor comes from an adult with an advanced solid tumor such as melanoma, head and neck, liver or kidney cancer. V usage is TRBV5-4 and J usage is TRBJ2-3; TRBD1 is a possible D gene (5 bases). The specimen comprised CD4+ or CD8+ T cells sorted from blood, sampled in a trial of the OX40 agonist ivuxolimab. CDR3 in amino acids: CASRQLVRGTDTQYF. In DNA, the CDR3 is TGTGCCAGCAGACAGCTGGTCAGGGGCACAGATACGCAGTATTTT.